The 18 T cell receptor beta chains below all came from one sample that was sequenced in a study of cytomegalovirus exposure and HLA in healthy donors. With 60 Vbeta and 13 Jbeta primers, the PCR was carried out. Measured with immunoSEQ multiplex PCR; TCRdb has only the in-frame clones, and not every one. The sample records around 140,000 clones, roughly 73% being singletons. The source material was PBMCs. These receptors came from a male donor in good health and CMV-seronegative.

This chain links TRBV4-1 with TRBJ2-1; 9 bases fit TRBD1. This CDR3 spans 15 amino acids. Trimming cost V 1 base and J 7 bases; bases outside gene matches: 5. The germline CDR1 and CDR2 sequences are MGHRA and YSYEKL. CDR3: CASSQGTGVLNEQFF. The DNA for the CDR3 is TGCGCCAGCAGCCAAGGGACAGGGGTTTTGAATGAGCAGTTCTTC.

J is TRBJ1-1 and V is TRBV30; tentative D call: TRBD1 (6 bases). Germline CDR1 GTSNPN, CDR2 SVGIG (reference sequence). V was trimmed by 3 bases and J by 6 bases, leaving 20 bases between them. CDR3 size: 15 residues. The CDR3 is CAWRPQGTLGAEAFF. The CDR3 DNA follows: TGTGCCTGGAGGCCCCAGGGGACCTTGGGGGCTGAAGCTTTCTTT.

In its sample, this clone was seen once. The CDR3 nucleotides read TGTGCCAGCAGCTTAGTGGCAGGGGGATTTGATCAGCCCCAGCATTTT. Translation: CASSLVAGGFDQPQHF. The chain is built from TRBV7-2 and TRBJ1-5, with 7 bases that match TRBD1. V shed 1 base and J 5 bases; nucleotides not matched to a gene: 8. CDR1 is SGHTA, CDR2 FQGNSA, per germline. This CDR3 contains 16 residues.

V and J are TRBV18 and TRBJ2-3, with D hard to call. CDR1 and CDR2 (germline): KGHSH, LQKENI. The length of the CDR3 is 14 residues. V lost 3 bases, J lost 1 base, and 8 bases lay in between. CDR3 bases: TGTGCCAGCTCACCGTTCTCCCGCACAGATACGCAGTATTTT. As protein: CASSPFSRTDTQYF.

The chain links TRBV14 to TRBJ1-1; D remains ambiguous. Trimming took off 3 bases at V and 2 bases at J, with 10 bases between the two ends. CDR1 and CDR2 (germline): SGHDN, FVKESK. CDR3 length: 14 residues. In DNA, the CDR3 is TGTGCCAGCAGCCAGATGTACAGAAACACTGAAGCTTTCTTT. This translates into CASSQMYRNTEAFF.

V usage is TRBV7-2 and J usage is TRBJ2-6; TRBD1 is a possible D gene (5 bases). The CDR3 totals 15 residues. Trimming stripped 5 bases from V and 2 bases from J, with 10 bases between. Looked up from germline, CDR1 is SGHTA and CDR2 is FQGNSA. This CDR3 is CASSPAGTGANVLTF. The CDR3 DNA reads as TGTGCCAGCAGCCCCGCAGGGACTGGGGCCAACGTCCTGACTTTC.

Only a few counts were recorded for this clone. The chain carries TRBV5-4 and TRBJ2-7; D uncertain. V lost 0 bases and J 6 bases, leaving 10 bases between the germline ends. CDR3 length equals 13 residues. CDR1 and CDR2 from the germline V gene are SGHNT and YYREEE (reference sequence). The CDR3 sequence is CASSLEYSLEQYF. CDR3 DNA: TGTGCCAGCAGCTTGGAATACTCCCTCGAGCAGTACTTC. Using reference TRBV5-4 and TRBJ2-7 for the parts outside the CDR3, the full variable domain is ETGVTQSPTHLIKTRGQQVTLRCSSQSGHNTVSWYQQALGQGPQFIFQYYREEENGRGNFPPRFSGLQFPNYSSELNVNALELDDSALYLCASSLEYSLEQYFGPGTRLTVT.

The chain recombines TRBV30 with TRBJ1-6; 7 bases are a match to TRBD1. From germline, CDR1 is GTSNPN and CDR2 SVGIG (reference sequence). The CDR3 covers 14 residues. V shed 4 bases and J 7 bases; nucleotides not matched to a gene: 7. CDR3 region: CAWTLGQTNSPLHF. CDR3 bases: TGTGCCTGGACATTGGGACAGACCAATTCACCCCTCCACTTT.

The chain joins TRBV27 to TRBJ2-2, with 10 nucleotides matching TRBD1. V lost 5 bases to trimming and J lost 5 bases; unmatched junction nucleotides: 5. From germline, CDR1 is MNHEY and CDR2 SMNVEV (reference sequence). CDR3 size: 15 residues. The CDR3 here is CASSQRTGGTGELFF. CDR3 sequence (DNA): TGTGCCAGCAGTCAAAGGACAGGGGGGACCGGGGAGCTGTTTTTT.

This clone has just a few counts. V usage is TRBV27 and J usage is TRBJ2-5; D may be TRBD1 (6 bases). The tail of the sequence fits TRBJ2-7 better, so the J call may be wrong. Germline lookup yields CDR1 MNHEY and CDR2 SMNVEV (reference sequence). This CDR3 is 14 amino acids long. CDR3: CASWAGVNGGEQYF. The CDR3 DNA sequence: TGTGCCAGTTGGGCAGGGGTGAATGGAGGCGAGCAGTACTTC.

Worth noting for this clone: The germline gene is not matched at one end of the junction; a read error may be the cause. CDR3 coding DNA: TGTGCTAGCAGCGCGACAGGGGTTGAGCAGTTCTTC. Translated: CASSATGVEQFF. The chain combines TRBV7-7 with TRBJ2-1, with 8 bases fitting TRBD1. Germline V gene lookup returns CDR1 SSHAT and CDR2 FNYEAQ (reference sequence). This CDR3 is built from 12 residues.

The rearrangement links TRBV7-2 to TRBJ2-1; D is perhaps TRBD1 (5 bases). Germline V gives CDR1 SGHTA, CDR2 FQGNSA. The CDR3 is 16 amino acids. V lost 1 base and J lost 4, with 14 bases in between. This CDR3 is CASSLEQAGLYNEQFF. CDR3 nucleotide sequence: TGTGCCAGCAGCTTAGAACAGGCCGGGCTTTACAATGAGCAGTTCTTC.

The CDR3 sequence is CASSLGQANTEAFF. In DNA, the CDR3 is TGTGCCAGCAGCTTGGGTCAGGCGAACACTGAAGCTTTCTTT. The V and J genes are TRBV5-8 and TRBJ1-1; D is uncertain. The germline V gene encodes CDR1 SGHTS and CDR2 YDEGEE. Trimming took off 0 bases at V and 1 base at J, with 7 bases between the two ends. This CDR3 has 14 residues. Complete variable domain (other parts from reference TRBV5-8 and TRBJ1-1): EAGVTQSPTHLIKTRGQQATLRCSPISGHTSVYWYQQALGLGLQFLLWYDEGEERNRGNFPPRFSGRQFPNYSSELNVNALELEDSALYLCASSLGQANTEAFFGQGTRLTVV.

V gene TRBV19 combines with J gene TRBJ2-7; D is possibly TRBD2 (6 bases). V was cut by 3 bases and J by 0 bases, with 9 bases left in between. This CDR3 contains 14 residues. CDR1 LNHDA and CDR2 SQIVND come from the germline V gene (reference sequence). CDR3 DNA sequence: TGTGCCAGTAGTATGACGGGGGTCTCCTACGAGCAGTACTTC. This gives the protein CASSMTGVSYEQYF.

This clone has only one observation. The chain recombines TRBV28 with TRBJ1-5; possibly TRBD1 for D (5 bases). V shed 2 bases and J shed 2 bases, with 7 bases lying between them. In germline, CDR1 is MDHEN, CDR2 SYDVKM. The length of the CDR3 is 14 residues. CDR3 residues: CASSLPQGNQPQHF. The CDR3 nucleotides are TGTGCCAGCAGTTTACCACAGGGCAATCAGCCCCAGCATTTT. Filled out from reference TRBV28 and TRBJ1-5, the complete variable domain reads DVKVTQSSRYLVKRTGEKVFLECVQDMDHENMFWYRQDPGLGLRLIYFSYDVKMKEKGDIPEGYSVSREKKERFSLILESASTNQTSMYLCASSLPQGNQPQHFGDGTRLSIL.

J is TRBJ2-3 and V is TRBV10-3; TRBD2 might be the D (5 bases). The CDR3 is 15 amino acids. Germline-derived CDR1 and CDR2 are ENHRY and SYGVKD. V dropped 2 bases and J dropped 4 bases, with 13 bases sitting between them. CDR3 sequence: CAISEELEGSDTQYF. CDR3 sequence (DNA): TGTGCCATCAGTGAGGAATTAGAGGGTTCAGATACGCAGTATTTT.

The gene calls are TRBV4-3 and TRBJ2-3; 7 bases are shared with TRBD1. CDR3 length: 16 residues. The V gene's germline CDR1 is LGHNA and CDR2 YSLEER. V trimming: 4 bases; J trimming: 0 bases; junction bases outside the gene matches: 7. The DNA of the CDR3 is TGCGCCAGCAGCCCTTGGGACAGCGCTAGCACAGATACGCAGTATTTT. This codes for CASSPWDSASTDTQYF.

J is TRBJ1-1 and V is TRBV9; the D is unclear. Trimming took off 1 base at V and 4 bases at J, with 11 bases between the two ends. CDR3 length equals 14 residues. The germline V gene encodes CDR1 SGDLS and CDR2 YYNGEE. As DNA, the CDR3 is TGTGCCAGCAGCGTACAGGCAGTGAGCACTGAAGCTTTCTTT. It specifies CASSVQAVSTEAFF.